The clone carrying this T cell receptor beta chain has more than one count but fewer than ten. The CDR3 spans 15 residues. Germline-derived CDR1 and CDR2 are SGHAT and FQNNGV. Trimming stripped 1 base from V and 2 bases from J, with 9 bases between. The RNA input was roughly 0.45 to 1 ug, and it was reverse transcribed with random hexamers. TCRdb reprocessed the immunoSEQ multiplex PCR reads via MiXCR and lists one record per CDR3 protein. The sample records 150,000 or so distinct CDR3 sequences, roughly nine tenths being singletons. The data originate from a study of CD8 T cells in Susac syndrome. The specimen was CD4+ T cells from PBMCs. The receptor's source is a human donor in good health. The chain carries TRBV11-2 and TRBJ1-5; D is unclear. The DNA of the CDR3 is TGTGCCAGCAGCTTAGGTCCAGGCGGCAATCAGCCCCAGCATTTT. This codes for CASSLGPGGNQPQHF.